This T cell receptor beta chain was documented in a study of early T cells in non-severe SARS-CoV-2 infection. Overall study: Unpaired chains resulted from sequencing bulk RNA of unsorted whole blood.

This clonotype was counted ten times or more. The antigen remains unidentified. V shed 3 bases, J shed 10 bases, and the junction held 13 bases outside the gene matches. This CDR3 has 16 amino acids. In germline, CDR1 is SGHNT, CDR2 YYREEE (reference sequence). Notes on the study in general: A preference for anti-spike CD8 responses marked VDJdb matching, which missed private and CD4 specificities.

Tagging with unique molecular identifiers was applied to individual cDNA molecules. TCRdb re-called the 5' RACE reads through MiXCR, storing one row per CDR3 protein. The sample lists about 52,000 distinct CDR3 sequences; 6.2% were seen once. This chain uses TRBV5-4 with TRBJ1-6; 7 bases fit TRBD1. This receptor was taken from an adult who was a healthcare worker with PCR-confirmed SARS-CoV-2 infection or an uninfected control (not recorded which). The sample comprised whole blood. CDR3 sequence (DNA): TGTGCCAGCAGCTCTACGGGGCAGGGGGAGAAATCACCCCTCCACTTT. This translates into CASSSTGQGEKSPLHF.